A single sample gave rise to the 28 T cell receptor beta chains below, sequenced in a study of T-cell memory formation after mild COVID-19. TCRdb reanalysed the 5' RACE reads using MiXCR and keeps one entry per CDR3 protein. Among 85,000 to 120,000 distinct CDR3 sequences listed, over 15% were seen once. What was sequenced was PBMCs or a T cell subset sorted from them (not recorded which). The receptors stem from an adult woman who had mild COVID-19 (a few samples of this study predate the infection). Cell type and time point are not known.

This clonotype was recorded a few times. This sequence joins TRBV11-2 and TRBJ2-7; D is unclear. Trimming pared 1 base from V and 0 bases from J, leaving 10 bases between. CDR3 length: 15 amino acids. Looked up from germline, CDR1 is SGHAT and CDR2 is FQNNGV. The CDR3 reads CASSLVYSSSYEQYF. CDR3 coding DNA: TGTGCCAGCAGCTTAGTGTACAGTTCCTCCTACGAGCAGTACTTC.

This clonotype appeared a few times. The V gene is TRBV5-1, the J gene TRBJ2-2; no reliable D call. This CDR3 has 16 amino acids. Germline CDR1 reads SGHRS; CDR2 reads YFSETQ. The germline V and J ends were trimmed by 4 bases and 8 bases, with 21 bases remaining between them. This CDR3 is CASSPAGPSATGELFF. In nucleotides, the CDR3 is TGCGCCAGCAGCCCTGCTGGGCCCAGCGCTACAGGGGAGCTGTTTTTT.

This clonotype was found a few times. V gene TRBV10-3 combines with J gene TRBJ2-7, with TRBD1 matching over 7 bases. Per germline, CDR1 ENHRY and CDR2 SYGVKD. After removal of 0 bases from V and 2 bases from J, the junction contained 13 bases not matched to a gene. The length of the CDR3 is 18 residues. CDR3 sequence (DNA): TGTGCCATCAGTGAGTCAGCAGGGACAGCCCGTTTAACCTACGAGCAGTACTTC. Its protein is CAISESAGTARLTYEQYF.

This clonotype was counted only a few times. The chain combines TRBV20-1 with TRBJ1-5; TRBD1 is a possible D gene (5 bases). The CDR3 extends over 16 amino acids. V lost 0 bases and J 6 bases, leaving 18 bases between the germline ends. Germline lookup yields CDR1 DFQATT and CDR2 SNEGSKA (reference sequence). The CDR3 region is CSARDPDIPLSQPQHF. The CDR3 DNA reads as TGCAGTGCTAGAGATCCGGACATCCCCCTCAGTCAGCCCCAGCATTTT.

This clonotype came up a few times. The CDR3 coding sequence is TGTGCCAGCAGTTTAAGGTACACTAGCACAGATACGCAGTATTTT. Protein product: CASSLRYTSTDTQYF. The chain joins TRBV27 to TRBJ2-3; D gene ambiguous. The CDR3 has 15 residues. The V and J ends lost 2 bases and 0 bases respectively, with 9 bases between them. Germline V CDR1 and CDR2: MNHEY, SMNVEV (reference sequence).

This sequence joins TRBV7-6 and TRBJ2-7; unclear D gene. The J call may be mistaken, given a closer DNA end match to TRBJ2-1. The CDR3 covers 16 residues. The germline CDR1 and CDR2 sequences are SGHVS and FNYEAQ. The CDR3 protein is CASSLSGIPLGNEQFF. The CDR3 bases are TGTGCCAGCAGCTTATCTGGGATCCCCTTGGGCAATGAGCAGTTCTTC.

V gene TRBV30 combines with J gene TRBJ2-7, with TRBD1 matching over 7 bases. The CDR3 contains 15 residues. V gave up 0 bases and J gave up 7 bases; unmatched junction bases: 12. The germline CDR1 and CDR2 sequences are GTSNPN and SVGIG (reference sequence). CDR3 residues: CAWSVPGTVDGEQYF. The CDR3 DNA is TGTGCCTGGAGTGTACCCGGGACAGTAGATGGAGAGCAGTACTTC. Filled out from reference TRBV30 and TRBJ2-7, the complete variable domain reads SQTIHQWPATLVQPVGSPLSLECTVEGTSNPNLYWYRQAAGRGLQLLFYSVGIGQISSEVPQNLSASRPQDRQFILSSKKLLLSDSGFYLCAWSVPGTVDGEQYFGPGTRLTVT.

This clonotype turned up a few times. CDR3 DNA sequence: TGTGCCAGCAGCCAAGAGTGGGGGGGCTATCTGAACACCGGGGAGCTGTTTTTT. It translates to CASSQEWGGYLNTGELFF. V usage is TRBV3-1 and J usage is TRBJ2-2, with D perhaps matching TRBD2 (7 bases). This CDR3 comprises 18 residues. Trimming cost V 0 bases and J 1 base, with 15 bases left between them. CDR1 LGHDT and CDR2 YNNKEL come from the germline V gene (reference sequence).

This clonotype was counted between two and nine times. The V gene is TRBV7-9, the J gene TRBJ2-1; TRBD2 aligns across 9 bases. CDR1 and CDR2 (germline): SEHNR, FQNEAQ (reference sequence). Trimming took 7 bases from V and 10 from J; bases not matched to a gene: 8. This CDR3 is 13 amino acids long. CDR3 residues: CASTVGTSLEQFF. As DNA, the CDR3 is TGTGCCAGCACAGTCGGGACTAGCTTGGAGCAGTTCTTC.

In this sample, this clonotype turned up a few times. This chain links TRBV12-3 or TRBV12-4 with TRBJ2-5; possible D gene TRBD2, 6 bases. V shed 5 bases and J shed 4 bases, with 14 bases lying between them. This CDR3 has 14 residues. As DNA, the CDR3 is TGTGCCAGCAGTGACACGGGGGTTGGAGAGACCCAGTACTTC. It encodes CASSDTGVGETQYF.

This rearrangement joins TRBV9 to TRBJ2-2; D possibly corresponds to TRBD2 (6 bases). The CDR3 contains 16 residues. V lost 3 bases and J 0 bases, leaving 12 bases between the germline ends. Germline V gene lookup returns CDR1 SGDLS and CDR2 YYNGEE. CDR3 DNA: TGTGCCAGCAGCGGCCCTCTAGCGACGAACACCGGGGAGCTGTTTTTT. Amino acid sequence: CASSGPLATNTGELFF.

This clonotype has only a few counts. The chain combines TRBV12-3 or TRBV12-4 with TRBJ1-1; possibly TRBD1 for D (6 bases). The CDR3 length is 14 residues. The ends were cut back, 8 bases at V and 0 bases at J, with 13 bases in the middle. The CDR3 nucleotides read TGTGCCAGCGCTCTGGGGGCTCTGAACACTGAAGCTTTCTTT. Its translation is CASALGALNTEAFF.

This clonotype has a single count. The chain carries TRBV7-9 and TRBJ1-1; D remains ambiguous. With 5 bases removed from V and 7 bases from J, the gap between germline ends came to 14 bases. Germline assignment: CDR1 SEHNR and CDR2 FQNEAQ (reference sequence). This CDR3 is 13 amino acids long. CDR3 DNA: TGTGCCAGCAGCCCCAGCAGCAGGAGTGAAGCTTTCTTT. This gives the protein CASSPSSRSEAFF.

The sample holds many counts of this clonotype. The CDR3 protein is CASSSTPAGSSYEQYF. The CDR3 DNA sequence: TGTGCCAGCAGCTCCACACCCGCGGGCAGCTCCTACGAGCAGTACTTC. The chain couples TRBV7-2 to TRBJ2-7; D might be TRBD2 (5 bases). Germline V gene data show CDR1 as SGHTA and CDR2 as FQGNSA. The CDR3 totals 16 residues. The V end was cut by 4 bases, the J end by 0 bases, with 16 bases between.

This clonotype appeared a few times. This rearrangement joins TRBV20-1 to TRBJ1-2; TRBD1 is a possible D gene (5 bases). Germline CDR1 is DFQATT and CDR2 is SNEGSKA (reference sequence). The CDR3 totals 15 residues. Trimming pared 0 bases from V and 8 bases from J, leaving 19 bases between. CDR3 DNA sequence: TGCAGTGCTAGAGATCTTGGGGCCGCAACTCGGGGCTACACCTTC. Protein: CSARDLGAATRGYTF.

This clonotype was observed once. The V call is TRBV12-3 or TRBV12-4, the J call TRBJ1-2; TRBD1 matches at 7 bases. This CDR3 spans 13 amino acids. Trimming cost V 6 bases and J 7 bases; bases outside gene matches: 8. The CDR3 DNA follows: TGTGCCAGCAGCTTTGGACAGGCGCTTGGCTACACCTTC. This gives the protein CASSFGQALGYTF.

The CDR3 reads CASSQDQETSSYEQYF. The CDR3 coding sequence is TGCGCCAGCAGCCAAGACCAGGAAACAAGCTCCTACGAGCAGTACTTC. The V call is TRBV4-1, the J call TRBJ2-7; unclear D gene. CDR3 size: 16 residues. V lost 0 bases and J 0 bases, leaving 12 bases between the germline ends. Germline V gives CDR1 MGHRA, CDR2 YSYEKL.

Here the CDR3 DNA reads TGCAGTGCTAGGGCGGGGGGTACCCCGGAGCAGTTCTTC. Encoded protein: CSARAGGTPEQFF. The chain joins TRBV20-1 to TRBJ2-1, with 8 bases identical to TRBD2. This CDR3 is 13 amino acids long. Germline V gene lookup returns CDR1 DFQATT and CDR2 SNEGSKA (reference sequence). V shed 3 bases, J shed 10 bases, and the junction held 8 bases outside the gene matches.

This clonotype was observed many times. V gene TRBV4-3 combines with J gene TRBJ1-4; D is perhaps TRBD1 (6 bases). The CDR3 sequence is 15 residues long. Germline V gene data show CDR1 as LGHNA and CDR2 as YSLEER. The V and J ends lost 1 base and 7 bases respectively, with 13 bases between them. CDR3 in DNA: TGCGCCAGCAGCCAAGGGGCAGGGGCAGGTGAAAAACTGTTTTTT. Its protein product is CASSQGAGAGEKLFF.

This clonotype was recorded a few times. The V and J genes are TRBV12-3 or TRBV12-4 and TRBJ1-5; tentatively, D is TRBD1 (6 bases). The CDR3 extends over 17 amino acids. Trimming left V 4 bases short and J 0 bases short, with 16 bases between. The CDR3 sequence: CASSSQGGVYSNQPQHF. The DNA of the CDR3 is TGTGCCAGCAGTTCACAGGGTGGGGTTTATAGCAATCAGCCCCAGCATTTT.

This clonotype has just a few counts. CDR3: CSVDHSLVNTQYF. In nucleotides, the CDR3 is TGCAGCGTTGACCACAGTTTGGTGAATACGCAGTATTTT. V and J are TRBV29-1 and TRBJ2-3; D is unresolved. Germline CDR1 reads SQVTM; CDR2 reads ANQGSEA. V was shortened by 3 bases and J by 7 bases, with 14 bases between the two germline ends. The CDR3 runs to 13 residues.

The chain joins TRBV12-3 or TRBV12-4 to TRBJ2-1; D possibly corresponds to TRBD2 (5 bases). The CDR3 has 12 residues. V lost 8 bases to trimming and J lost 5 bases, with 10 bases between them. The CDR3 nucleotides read TGTGCCAGCCTCGACTACCACAATGAGCAGTTCTTC. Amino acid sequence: CASLDYHNEQFF.

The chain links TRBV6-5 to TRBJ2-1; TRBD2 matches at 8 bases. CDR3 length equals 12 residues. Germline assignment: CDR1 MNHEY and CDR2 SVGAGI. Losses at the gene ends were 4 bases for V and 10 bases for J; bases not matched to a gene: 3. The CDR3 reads CASSFSGKEQFF. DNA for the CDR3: TGTGCCAGCAGTTTTAGCGGGAAAGAGCAGTTCTTC.

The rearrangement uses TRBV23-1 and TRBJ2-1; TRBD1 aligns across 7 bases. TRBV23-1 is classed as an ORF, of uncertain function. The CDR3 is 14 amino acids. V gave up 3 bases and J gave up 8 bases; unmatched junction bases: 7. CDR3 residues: CASSHGTADDEQFF. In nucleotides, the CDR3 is TGCGCCAGCAGTCACGGGACAGCTGATGATGAGCAGTTCTTC.

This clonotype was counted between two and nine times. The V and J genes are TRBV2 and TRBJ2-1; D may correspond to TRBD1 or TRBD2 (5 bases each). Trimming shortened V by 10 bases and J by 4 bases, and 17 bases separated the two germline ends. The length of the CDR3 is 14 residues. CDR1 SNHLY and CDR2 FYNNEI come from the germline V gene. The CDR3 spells CATNVGDPYNEQFF. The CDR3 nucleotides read TGTGCCACCAACGTGGGGGATCCGTACAATGAGCAGTTCTTC.

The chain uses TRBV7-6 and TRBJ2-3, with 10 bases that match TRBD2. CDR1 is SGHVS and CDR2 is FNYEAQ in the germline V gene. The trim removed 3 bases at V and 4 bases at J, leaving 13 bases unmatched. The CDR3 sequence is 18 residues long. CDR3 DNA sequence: TGTGCCAGCAGCTTGGAACACTATAGCGGGGGGAAGTCAGATACGCAGTATTTT. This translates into CASSLEHYSGGKSDTQYF.

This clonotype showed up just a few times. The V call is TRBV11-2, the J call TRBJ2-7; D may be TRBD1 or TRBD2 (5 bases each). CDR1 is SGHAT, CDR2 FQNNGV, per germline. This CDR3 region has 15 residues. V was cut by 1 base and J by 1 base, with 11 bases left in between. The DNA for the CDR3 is TGTGCCAGCAGCTTAGGGGGACGCCTATCCTACGAGCAGTACTTC. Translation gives CASSLGGRLSYEQYF.

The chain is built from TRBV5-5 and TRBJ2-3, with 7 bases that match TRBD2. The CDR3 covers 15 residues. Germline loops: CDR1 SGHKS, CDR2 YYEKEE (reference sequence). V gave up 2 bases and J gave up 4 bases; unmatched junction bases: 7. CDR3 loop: CASSFGLGLADTQYF. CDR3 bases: TGTGCCAGCAGCTTCGGACTAGGGCTGGCAGATACGCAGTATTTT. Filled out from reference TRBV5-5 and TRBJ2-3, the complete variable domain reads DAGVTQSPTHLIKTRGQQVTLRCSPISGHKSVSWYQQVLGQGPQFIFQYYEKEERGRGNFPDRFSARQFPNYSSELNVNALLLGDSALYLCASSFGLGLADTQYFGPGTRLTVL.